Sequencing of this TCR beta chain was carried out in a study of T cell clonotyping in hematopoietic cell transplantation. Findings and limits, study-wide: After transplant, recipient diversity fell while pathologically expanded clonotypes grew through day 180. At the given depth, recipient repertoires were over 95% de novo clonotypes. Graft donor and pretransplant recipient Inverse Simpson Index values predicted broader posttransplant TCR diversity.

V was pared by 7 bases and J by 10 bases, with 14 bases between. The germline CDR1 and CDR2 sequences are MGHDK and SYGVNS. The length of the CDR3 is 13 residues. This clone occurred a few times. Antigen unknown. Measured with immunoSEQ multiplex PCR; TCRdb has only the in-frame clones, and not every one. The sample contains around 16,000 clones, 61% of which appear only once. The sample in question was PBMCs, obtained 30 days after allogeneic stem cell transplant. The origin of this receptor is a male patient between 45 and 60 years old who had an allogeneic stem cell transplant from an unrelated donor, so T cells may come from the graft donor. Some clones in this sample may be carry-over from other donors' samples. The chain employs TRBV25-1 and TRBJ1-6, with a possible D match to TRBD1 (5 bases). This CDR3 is CASTIGGVSPLHF. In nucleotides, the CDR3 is TGTGCCAGCACAATCGGGGGGGTGTCACCCCTCCACTTT.